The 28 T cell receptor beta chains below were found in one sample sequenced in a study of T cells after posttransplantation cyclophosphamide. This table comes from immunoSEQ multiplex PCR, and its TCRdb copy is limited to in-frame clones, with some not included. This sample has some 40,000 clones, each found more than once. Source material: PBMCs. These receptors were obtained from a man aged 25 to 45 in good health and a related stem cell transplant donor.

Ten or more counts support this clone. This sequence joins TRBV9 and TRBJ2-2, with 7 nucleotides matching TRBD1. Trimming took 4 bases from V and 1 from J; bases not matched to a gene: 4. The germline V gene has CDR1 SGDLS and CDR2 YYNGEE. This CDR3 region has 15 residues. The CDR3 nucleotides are TGTGCCAGCAGCCTAAGGACAGGGAACACCGGGGAGCTGTTTTTT. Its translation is CASSLRTGNTGELFF.

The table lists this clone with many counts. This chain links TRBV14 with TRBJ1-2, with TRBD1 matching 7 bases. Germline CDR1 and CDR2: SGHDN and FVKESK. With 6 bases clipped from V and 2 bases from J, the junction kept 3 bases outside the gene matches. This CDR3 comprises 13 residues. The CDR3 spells CASSLDRNYGYTF. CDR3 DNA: TGTGCCAGCAGTCTGGACAGGAACTATGGCTACACCTTC.

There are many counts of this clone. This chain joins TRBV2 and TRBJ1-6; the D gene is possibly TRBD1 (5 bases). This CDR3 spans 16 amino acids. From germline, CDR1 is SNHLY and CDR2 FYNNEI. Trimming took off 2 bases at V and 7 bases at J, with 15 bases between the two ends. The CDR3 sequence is CASSEPKGRLNSPLHF. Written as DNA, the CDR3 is TGTGCCAGCAGTGAACCCAAGGGGCGGCTAAATTCACCCCTCCACTTT.

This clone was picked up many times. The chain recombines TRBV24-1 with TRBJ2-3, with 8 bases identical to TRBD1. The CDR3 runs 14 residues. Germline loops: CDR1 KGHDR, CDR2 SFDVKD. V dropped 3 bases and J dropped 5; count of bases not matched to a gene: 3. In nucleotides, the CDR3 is TGTGCCACCAGTGATAGACAGGGGATAGATACGCAGTATTTT. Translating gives CATSDRQGIDTQYF.

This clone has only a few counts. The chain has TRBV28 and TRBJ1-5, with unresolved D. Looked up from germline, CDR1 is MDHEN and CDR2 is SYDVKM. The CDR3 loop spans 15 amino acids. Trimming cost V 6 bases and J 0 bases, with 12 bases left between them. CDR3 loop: CASSPGFISNQPQHF. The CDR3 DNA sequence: TGTGCCAGCAGCCCCGGTTTTATTAGCAATCAGCCCCAGCATTTT.

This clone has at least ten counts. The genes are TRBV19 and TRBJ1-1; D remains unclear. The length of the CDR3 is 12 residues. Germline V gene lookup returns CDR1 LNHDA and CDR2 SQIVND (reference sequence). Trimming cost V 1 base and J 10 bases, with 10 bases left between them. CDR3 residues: CASSIGARRAFF. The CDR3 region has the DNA TGTGCCAGTAGTATAGGGGCGCGTCGAGCTTTCTTT. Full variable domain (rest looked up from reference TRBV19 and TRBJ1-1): DGGITQSPKYLFRKEGQNVTLSCEQNLNHDAMYWYRQDPGQGLRLIYYSQIVNDFQKGDIAEGYSVSREKKESFPLTVTSAQKNPTAFYLCASSIGARRAFFGQGTRLTVV.

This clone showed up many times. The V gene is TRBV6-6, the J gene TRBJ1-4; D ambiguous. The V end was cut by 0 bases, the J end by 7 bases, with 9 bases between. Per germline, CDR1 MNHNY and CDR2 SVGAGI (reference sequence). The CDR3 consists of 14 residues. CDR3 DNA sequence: TGTGCCAGCAGTTACTCTGGACTAGGTGAAAAACTGTTTTTT. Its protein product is CASSYSGLGEKLFF.

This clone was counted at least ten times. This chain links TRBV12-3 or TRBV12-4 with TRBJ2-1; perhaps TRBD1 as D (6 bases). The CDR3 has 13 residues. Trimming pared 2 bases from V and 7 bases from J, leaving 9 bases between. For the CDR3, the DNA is TGTGCCAGCAGTTTAACAGGGATGAATGAGCAGTTCTTC. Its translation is CASSLTGMNEQFF.

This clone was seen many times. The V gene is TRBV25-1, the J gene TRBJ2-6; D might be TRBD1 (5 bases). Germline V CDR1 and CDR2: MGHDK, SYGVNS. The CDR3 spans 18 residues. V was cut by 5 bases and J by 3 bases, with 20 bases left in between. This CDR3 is CASSPSRRGYGGANVLTF. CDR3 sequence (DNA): TGTGCCAGCAGTCCCTCTCGAAGGGGATATGGTGGGGCCAACGTCCTGACTTTC.

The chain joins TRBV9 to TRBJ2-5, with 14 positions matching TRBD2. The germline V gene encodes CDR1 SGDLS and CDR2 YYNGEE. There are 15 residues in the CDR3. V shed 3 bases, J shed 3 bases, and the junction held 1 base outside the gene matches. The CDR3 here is CASSAGLAGEETQYF. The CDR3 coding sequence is TGTGCCAGCAGCGCGGGACTAGCGGGGGAAGAGACCCAGTACTTC.

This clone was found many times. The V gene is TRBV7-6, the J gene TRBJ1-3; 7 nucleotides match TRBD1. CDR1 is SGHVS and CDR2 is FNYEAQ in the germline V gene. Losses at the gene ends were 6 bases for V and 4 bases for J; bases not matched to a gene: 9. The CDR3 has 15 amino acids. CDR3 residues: CASRDWTGHGNTIYF. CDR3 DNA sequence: TGTGCCAGCAGAGATTGGACAGGTCACGGAAACACCATATATTTT. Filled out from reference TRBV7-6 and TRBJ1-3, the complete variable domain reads GAGVSQSPRYKVTKRGQDVALRCDPISGHVSLYWYRQALGQGPEFLTYFNYEAQQDKSGLPNDRFSAERPEGSISTLTIQRTEQRDSAMYRCASRDWTGHGNTIYFGEGSWLTVV.

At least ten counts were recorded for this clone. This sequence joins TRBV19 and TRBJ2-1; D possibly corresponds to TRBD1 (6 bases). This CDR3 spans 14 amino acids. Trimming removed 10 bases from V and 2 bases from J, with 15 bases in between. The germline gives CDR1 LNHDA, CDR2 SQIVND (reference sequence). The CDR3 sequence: CATLDRKTYNEQFF. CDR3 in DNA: TGTGCCACCCTGGACAGAAAGACCTACAATGAGCAGTTCTTC.

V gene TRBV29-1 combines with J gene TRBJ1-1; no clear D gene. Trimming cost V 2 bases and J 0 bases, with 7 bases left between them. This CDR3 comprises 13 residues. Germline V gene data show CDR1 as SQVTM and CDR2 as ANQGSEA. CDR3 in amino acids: CSVEILMNTEAFF. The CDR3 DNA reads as TGCAGCGTTGAAATACTAATGAACACTGAAGCTTTCTTT.

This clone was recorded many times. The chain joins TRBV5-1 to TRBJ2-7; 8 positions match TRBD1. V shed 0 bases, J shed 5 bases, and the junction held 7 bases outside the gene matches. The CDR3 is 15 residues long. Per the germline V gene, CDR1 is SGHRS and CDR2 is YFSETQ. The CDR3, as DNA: TGCGCCAGCAGCTTGGTATCAGGGGGCTCTAACGAGCAGTACTTC. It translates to CASSLVSGGSNEQYF.

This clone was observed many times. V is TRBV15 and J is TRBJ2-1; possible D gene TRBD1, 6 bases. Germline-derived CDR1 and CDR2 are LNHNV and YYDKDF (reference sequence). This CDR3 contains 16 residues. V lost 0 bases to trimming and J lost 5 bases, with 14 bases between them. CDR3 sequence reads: CATSRDITGLNNEQFF. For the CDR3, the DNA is TGTGCCACCAGCAGAGATATAACAGGGCTGAACAATGAGCAGTTCTTC.

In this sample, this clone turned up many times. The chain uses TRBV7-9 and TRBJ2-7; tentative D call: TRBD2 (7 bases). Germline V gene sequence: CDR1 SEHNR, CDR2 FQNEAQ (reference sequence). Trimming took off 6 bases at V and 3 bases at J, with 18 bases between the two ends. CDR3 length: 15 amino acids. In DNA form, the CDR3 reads TGTGCCAGCAGTTACGAGGGGGGGGGATACTACGAGCAGTACTTC. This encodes CASSYEGGGYYEQYF.

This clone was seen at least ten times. The CDR3 DNA follows: TGTGCCAGCAGGCAGGGGGCAGGAGGGAACACTGAAGCTTTCTTT. As protein: CASRQGAGGNTEAFF. The genes are TRBV28 and TRBJ1-1; TRBD1 agrees at 8 bases. J lost 1 base, V lost 6 bases, and 7 bases had no gene match. This CDR3 is built from 15 residues. The germline V gene has CDR1 MDHEN and CDR2 SYDVKM.

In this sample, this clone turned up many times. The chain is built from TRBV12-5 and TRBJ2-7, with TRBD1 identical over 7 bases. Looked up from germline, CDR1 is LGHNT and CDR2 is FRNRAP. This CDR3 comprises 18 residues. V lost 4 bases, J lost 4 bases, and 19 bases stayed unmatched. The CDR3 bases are TGTGCTAGTGGTTCCACATATAACGGACAGGAAAAGGCTTACGAGCAGTACTTC. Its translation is CASGSTYNGQEKAYEQYF.

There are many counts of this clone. The CDR3 DNA reads as TGTGCCAGCAGTTTAGGGACAGGCTACGAGCAGTACTTC. It yields the protein CASSLGTGYEQYF. The rearrangement links TRBV27 to TRBJ2-7, with TRBD1 identical over 8 bases. Germline CDR1 reads MNHEY; CDR2 reads SMNVEV (reference sequence). With V trimmed by 2 bases and J by 3 bases, 0 bases remained unmatched. The CDR3 length is 13 residues.

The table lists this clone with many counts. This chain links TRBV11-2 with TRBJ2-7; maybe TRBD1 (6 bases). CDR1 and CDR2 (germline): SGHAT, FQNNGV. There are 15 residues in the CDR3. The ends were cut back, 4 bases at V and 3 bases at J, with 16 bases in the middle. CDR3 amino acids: CASSSLQGMGYEQYF. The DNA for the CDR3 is TGTGCCAGCAGCTCATTACAGGGAATGGGCTACGAGCAGTACTTC.

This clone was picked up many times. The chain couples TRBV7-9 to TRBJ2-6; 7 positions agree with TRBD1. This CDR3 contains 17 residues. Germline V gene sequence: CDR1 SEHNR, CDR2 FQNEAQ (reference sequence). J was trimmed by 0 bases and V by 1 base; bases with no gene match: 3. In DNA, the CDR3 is TGTGCCAGCAGCTTAGGGGGACAGATCTCTGGGGCCAACGTCCTGACTTTC. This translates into CASSLGGQISGANVLTF.

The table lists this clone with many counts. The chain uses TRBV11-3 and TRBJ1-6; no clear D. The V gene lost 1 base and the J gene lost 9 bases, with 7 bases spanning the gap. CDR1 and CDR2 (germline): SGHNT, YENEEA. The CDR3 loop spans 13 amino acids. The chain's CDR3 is CASSLGRGSPLHF. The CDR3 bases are TGTGCCAGCAGCTTAGGAAGAGGTTCACCCCTCCACTTT. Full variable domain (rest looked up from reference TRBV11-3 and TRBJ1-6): EAGVVQSPRYKIIEKKQPVAFWCNPISGHNTLYWYLQNLGQGPELLIRYENEEAVDDSQLPKDRFSAERLKGVDSTLKIQPAELGDSAVYLCASSLGRGSPLHFGNGTRLTVT.

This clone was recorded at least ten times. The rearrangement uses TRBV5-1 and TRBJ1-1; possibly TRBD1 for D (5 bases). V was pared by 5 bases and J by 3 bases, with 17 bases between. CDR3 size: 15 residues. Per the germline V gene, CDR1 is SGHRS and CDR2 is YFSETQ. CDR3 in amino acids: CASRPRQGSHTEAFF. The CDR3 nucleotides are TGCGCCAGCAGACCCCGGCAGGGCTCCCACACTGAAGCTTTCTTT.

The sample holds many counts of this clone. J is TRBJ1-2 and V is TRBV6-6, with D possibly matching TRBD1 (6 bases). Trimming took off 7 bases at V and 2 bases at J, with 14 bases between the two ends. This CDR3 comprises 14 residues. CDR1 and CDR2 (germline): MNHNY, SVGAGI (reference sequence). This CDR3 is CASTKAGANYGYTF. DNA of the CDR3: TGTGCCAGCACAAAAGCGGGGGCCAACTATGGCTACACCTTC.

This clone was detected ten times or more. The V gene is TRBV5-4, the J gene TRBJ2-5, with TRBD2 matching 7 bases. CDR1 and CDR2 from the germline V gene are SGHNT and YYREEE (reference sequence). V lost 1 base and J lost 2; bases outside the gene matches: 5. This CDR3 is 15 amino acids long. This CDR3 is CASSLRQGLQETQYF. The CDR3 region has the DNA TGTGCCAGCAGCTTGAGGCAGGGACTACAAGAGACCCAGTACTTC.

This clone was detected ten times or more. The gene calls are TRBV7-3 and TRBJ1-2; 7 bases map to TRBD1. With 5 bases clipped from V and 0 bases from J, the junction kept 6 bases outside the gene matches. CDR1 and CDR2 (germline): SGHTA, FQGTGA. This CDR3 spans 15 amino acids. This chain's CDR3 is CASSDPGQANYGYTF. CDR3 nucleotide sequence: TGTGCCAGCAGCGACCCCGGACAGGCTAACTATGGCTACACCTTC.

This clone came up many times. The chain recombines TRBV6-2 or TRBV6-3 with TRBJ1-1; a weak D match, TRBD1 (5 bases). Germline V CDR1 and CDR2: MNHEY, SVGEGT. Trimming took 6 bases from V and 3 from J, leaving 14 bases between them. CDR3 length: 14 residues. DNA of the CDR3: TGTGCCAGCAGACCGCGGGGGGTGGACACTGAAGCTTTCTTT. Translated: CASRPRGVDTEAFF.

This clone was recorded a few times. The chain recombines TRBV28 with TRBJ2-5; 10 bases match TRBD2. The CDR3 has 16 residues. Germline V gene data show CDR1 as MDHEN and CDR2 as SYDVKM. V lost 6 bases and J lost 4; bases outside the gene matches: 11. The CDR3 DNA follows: TGTGCCAGCAGCCACCAACTAGCGGGGCGGGTAGAGACCCAGTACTTC. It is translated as CASSHQLAGRVETQYF.